This T cell receptor (beta chain) was found in a study of neurological immune-mediated disorders (dated by TCRdb to between 2018 and 2021). Study-level background: Peripheral blood TCR-beta repertoires from patients with HTLV-I-associated myelopathy (HAM/TSP), patients with multiple sclerosis, and healthy controls were compared in the study using UMI-based sequencing. The approximately 100 TCR-beta libraries included longitudinal samples, technical triplicates and paired sorted CD4+ and CD8+ T-cell subsets alongside PBMC samples. The cohort included some 70 subjects: approximately 15 with HAM/TSP, roughly 34 with multiple sclerosis, and approximately 20 healthy controls.

Counted from cysteine to phenylalanine, this CDR3 has 15 amino acids. The DNA shown is the 45-base CDR3, in frame from base 1. Germline trimming amounts to 5 bases on V and 5 bases on J, with 6 as the count of junction bases outside the gene matches. Reading the germline V gene gives CDR1 MDHEN and CDR2 SYDVKM. cDNA synthesis used template-switch 5'RACE with a primer carrying a 10-nucleotide random unique molecular identifier tagging each TCR transcript. Every sequencing run covered 15-18 subjects and yielded more than 180 million TCR-beta sequences. The RNeasy kit was used to extract total RNA. TCR-beta VDJ regions were amplified with primers for the TCR constant region and the 5'RACE anchor, using the KAPA Real-time Library Amplification kit. A first PCR added sample indexes and Illumina adaptors, and a second PCR then raised library yield. After purification with Ampure beads, the TCR product of roughly 650 bp was size-selected on a 2% E-gel SizeSelection system. Before pooling, library quality was checked on a Bioanalyzer, concentration was measured with Qubit, and libraries were quantified with the Kapa Library Quantification kit. An Illumina HiSeq 2500 sequenced the libraries paired-end 2 x 150 bp. To increase sequence diversity, about 23-30% phiX was spiked into each library pool. Processing in the source paper ran as follows. The quality-filtered reads were processed with the UMI-based MiGEC pipeline, whose error correction step removed more than 75% of the raw TCR sequences. IMGT germline references were used for alignment of VDJ genes, and clonotypes were defined by a unique CDR3 amino acid sequence together with V-J genes. Clonal expansion, Shannon diversity, and CDR3 relatedness (CalcPairwiseDistances, ClusterSamples) were evaluated with VDJtools, and phylogenetic trees were built with CLCbio workbench. Expanded clones were defined as having at least 8 unique UMIs, based on coefficient-of-variation modelling across technical triplicates. TCRdb handled the public reads itself, with Q25 trimming in fastp and clone calling in MiXCR, and kept productive beta chains. Here each entry gathers all rows of one CDR3 protein and keeps the most common genes and DNA. The V and J calls reflect TCRdb's pipeline rather than the authors' work. This sample comprises just over 30,000 distinct CDR3 sequences, approximately 5.4% of them detected only once. Of the sample, 2% to 2.5% is held by the ten largest clones.

The paper as a whole reports these results and caveats: No identical CDR3 amino acid sequences were found to be shared among expanded clones across subjects, suggesting that TCR-beta repertoires were private in all groups. TCR clonal expansion was highest in HAM/TSP patients and lowest in MS patients, with MS patients falling below even healthy controls.

This clonotype was observed many times. Its antigen remains undetermined. It has no much larger one-base neighbor in the sample; base qualities were not kept. The healthy controls were volunteers from blood banks in Maryland, USA. Sorted-subset TCR libraries were prepared from fewer than 1.1 million sorted CD4+ or CD8+ T cells. PBMCs were separated from peripheral blood using Ficoll-Hypaque density gradient centrifugation and then cryopreserved in liquid nitrogen. The study also sequenced paired sorted CD4+ and CD8+ subsets from healthy controls, HAM/TSP patients and MS patients. The chain employs TRBV28 and TRBJ2-5, with TRBD1 matching 12 junction bases. This clonotype originated in a woman between 50 and 59 years old in good health. Sequenced material: CD4+ T cells from blood. The sequenced DNA is TGTGCCAGCAGTCTTACGGGACAGGGGGCTGAGACCCAGTACTTC. The translation is CASSLTGQGAETQYF.